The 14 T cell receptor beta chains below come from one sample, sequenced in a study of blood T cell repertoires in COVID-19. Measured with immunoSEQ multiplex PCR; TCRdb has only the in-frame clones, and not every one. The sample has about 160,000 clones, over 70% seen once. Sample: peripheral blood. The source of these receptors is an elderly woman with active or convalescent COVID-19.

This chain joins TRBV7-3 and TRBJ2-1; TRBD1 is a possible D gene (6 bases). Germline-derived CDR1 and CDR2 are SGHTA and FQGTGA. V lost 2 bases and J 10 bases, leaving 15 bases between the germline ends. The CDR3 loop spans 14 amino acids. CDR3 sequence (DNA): TGTGCCAGCAGCTTATCAGGGGCGGATAGCGAGCAGTTCTTC. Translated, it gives CASSLSGADSEQFF.

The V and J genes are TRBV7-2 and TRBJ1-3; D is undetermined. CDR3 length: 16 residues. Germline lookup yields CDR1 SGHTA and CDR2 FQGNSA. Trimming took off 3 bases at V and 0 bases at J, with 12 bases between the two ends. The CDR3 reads CASSLRSEISGNTIYF. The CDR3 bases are TGTGCCAGCAGCTTGCGGTCGGAAATCTCTGGAAACACCATATATTTT.

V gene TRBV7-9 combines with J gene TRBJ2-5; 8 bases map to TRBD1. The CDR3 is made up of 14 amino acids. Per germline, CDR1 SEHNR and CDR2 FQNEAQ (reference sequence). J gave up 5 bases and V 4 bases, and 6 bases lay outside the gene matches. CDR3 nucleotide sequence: TGTGCCAGCAGCTGGGACAGGCGTTCGGAGACCCAGTACTTC. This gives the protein CASSWDRRSETQYF.

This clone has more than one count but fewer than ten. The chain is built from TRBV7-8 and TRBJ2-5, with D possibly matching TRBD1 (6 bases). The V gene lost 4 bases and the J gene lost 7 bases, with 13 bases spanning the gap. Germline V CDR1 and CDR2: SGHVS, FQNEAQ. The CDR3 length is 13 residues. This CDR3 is CASSSSIGGTQYF. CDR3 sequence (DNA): TGTGCCAGCAGCTCCTCGATAGGGGGGACCCAGTACTTC.

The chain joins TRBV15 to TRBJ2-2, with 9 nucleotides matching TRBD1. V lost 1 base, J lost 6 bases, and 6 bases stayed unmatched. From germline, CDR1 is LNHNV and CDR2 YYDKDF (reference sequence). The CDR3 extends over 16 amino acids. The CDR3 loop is CATSRATRQGAGELFF. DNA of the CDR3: TGTGCCACCAGCAGAGCCACTCGACAGGGGGCCGGGGAGCTGTTTTTT.

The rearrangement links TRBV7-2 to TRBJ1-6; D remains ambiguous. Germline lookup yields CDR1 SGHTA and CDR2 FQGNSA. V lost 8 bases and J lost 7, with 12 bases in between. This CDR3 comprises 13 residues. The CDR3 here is CASATGPNSPLHF. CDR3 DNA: TGTGCCAGCGCAACCGGTCCCAATTCACCCCTCCACTTT.

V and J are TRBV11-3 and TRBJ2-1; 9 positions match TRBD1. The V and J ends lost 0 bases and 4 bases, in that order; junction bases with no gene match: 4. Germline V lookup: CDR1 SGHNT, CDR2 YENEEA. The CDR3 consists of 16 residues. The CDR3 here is CASSLEGTGIYNEQFF. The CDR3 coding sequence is TGTGCCAGCAGCTTAGAAGGGACAGGGATTTACAATGAGCAGTTCTTC.

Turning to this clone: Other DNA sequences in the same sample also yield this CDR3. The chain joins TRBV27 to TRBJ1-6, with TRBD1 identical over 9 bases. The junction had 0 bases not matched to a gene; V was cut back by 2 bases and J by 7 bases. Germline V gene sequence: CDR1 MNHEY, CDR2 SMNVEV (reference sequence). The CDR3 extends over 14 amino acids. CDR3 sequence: CASSLGQGNSPLHF. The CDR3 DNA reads TGTGCCAGCAGTTTAGGACAGGGGAATTCACCCCTCCACTTT.

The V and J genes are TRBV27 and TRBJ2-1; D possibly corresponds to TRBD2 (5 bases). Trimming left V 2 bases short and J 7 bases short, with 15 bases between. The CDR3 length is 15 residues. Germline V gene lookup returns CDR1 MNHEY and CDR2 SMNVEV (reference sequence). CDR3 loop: CASSLVVASGNEQFF. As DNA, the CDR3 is TGTGCCAGCAGTTTAGTAGTAGCGTCGGGGAATGAGCAGTTCTTC.

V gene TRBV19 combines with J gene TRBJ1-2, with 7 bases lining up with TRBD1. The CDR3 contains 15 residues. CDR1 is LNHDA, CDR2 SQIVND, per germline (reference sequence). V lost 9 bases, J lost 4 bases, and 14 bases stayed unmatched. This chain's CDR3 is CASSKGPGTVYGYTF. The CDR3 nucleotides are TGTGCCAGCAGCAAAGGCCCCGGGACAGTCTATGGCTACACCTTC.

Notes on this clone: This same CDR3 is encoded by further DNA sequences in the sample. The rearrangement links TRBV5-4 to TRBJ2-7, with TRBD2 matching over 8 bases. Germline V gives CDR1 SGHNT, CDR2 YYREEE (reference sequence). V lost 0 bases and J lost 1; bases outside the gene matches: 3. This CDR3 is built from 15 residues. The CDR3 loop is CASSLGGGGSYEQYF. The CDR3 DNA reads TGTGCCAGCAGCTTGGGGGGCGGGGGGTCCTACGAGCAGTACTTC.

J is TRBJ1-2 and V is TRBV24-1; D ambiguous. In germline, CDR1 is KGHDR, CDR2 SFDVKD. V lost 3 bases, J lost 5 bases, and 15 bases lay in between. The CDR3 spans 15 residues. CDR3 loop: CATSDGKGSGYGYTF. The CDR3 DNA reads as TGTGCCACCAGTGATGGGAAGGGTAGCGGGTATGGCTACACCTTC.

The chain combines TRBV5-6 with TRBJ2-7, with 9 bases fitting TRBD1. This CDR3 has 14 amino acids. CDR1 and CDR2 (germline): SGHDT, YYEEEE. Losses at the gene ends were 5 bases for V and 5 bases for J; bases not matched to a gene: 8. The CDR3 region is CASSSTGGWNEQYF. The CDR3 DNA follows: TGTGCCAGCAGTTCAACAGGGGGCTGGAACGAGCAGTACTTC.

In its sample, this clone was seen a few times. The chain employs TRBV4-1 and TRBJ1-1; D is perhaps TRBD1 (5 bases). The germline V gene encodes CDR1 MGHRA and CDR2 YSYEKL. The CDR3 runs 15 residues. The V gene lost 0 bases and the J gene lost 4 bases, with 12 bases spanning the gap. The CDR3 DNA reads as TGCGCCAGCAGCCAAGATCCGCGTAGGGGCACTGAAGCTTTCTTT. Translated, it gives CASSQDPRRGTEAFF.